The clone carrying this TCR beta chain has a count of ten or more. One entry per CDR3 protein, called by TCRdb with MiXCR from the 5' RACE reads. The profile shows approximately 66,000 distinct CDR3 sequences, 3.4% of them singletons. This specimen comes from a study of neurological immune-mediated disorders. Whole-study context: Relapsing-remitting disease affected roughly 30, and secondary progressive 3, of roughly 35 multiple sclerosis patients.

CDR3 length: 16 residues. Trimming left V 0 bases short and J 0 bases short, with 7 bases between. CDR1 and CDR2 from the germline V gene are SGHRS and YFSETQ. The unsorted libraries had their origin in 2 million PBMCs stored at -80 C. Sequenced material: PBMCs. V usage is TRBV5-1 and J usage is TRBJ1-6; no firm D call. The origin of this receptor is a middle-aged man with multiple sclerosis. The CDR3: CASSLDGSSYNSPLHF. CDR3 nucleotides: TGCGCCAGCAGCTTGGACGGGAGCTCCTATAATTCACCCCTCCACTTT.